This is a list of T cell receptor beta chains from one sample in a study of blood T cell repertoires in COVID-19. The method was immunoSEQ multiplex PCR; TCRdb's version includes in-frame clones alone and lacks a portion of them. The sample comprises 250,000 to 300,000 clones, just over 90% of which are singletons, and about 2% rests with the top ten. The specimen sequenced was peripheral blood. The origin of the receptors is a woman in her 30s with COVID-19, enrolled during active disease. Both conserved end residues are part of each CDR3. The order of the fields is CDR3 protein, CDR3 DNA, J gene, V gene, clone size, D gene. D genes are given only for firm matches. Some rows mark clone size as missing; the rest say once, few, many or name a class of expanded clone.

CASSEITGVGIGELFF,TGTGCCAGCAGTGAAATTACAGGGGTAGGGATCGGGGAGCTGTTTTTT,TRBJ2-2,TRBV6-1,-,TRBD1
CASSIRDRGYQPQHF,TGTGCCAGTAGTATTAGAGACAGGGGATATCAGCCCCAGCATTTT,TRBJ1-5,TRBV19,-,TRBD1
CASSLGSAGPDTQYF,TGCGCCAGCAGCTTGGGGTCGGCGGGACCGGATACGCAGTATTTT,TRBJ2-3,TRBV5-1,-,-
CASSLDFQGPGNTIYF,TGCGCCAGCAGCTTGGATTTTCAGGGGCCTGGAAACACCATATATTTT,TRBJ1-3,TRBV5-1,once,-
CASSLTGRPNEKLFF,TGTGCCAGCAGTTTAACTGGGCGACCTAATGAAAAACTGTTTTTT,TRBJ1-4,TRBV28,-,-
CASSDRQDTYEQYF,TGTGCCAGCAGCGATCGCCAAGACACCTACGAGCAGTACTTC,TRBJ2-7,TRBV11-1,-,-
CASSFPRGVTEAFF,TGTGCCAGCAGTTTCCCCAGGGGGGTTACTGAAGCTTTCTTT,TRBJ1-1,TRBV28,-,TRBD1
CATSDRGGGNTIYF,TGTGCCACCTCGGACAGGGGGGGTGGAAACACCATATATTTT,TRBJ1-3,TRBV24-1,-,TRBD1
CASSQGRGLTDTQYF,TGTGCCAGCAGCCAAGGGAGGGGGCTTACAGATACGCAGTATTTT,TRBJ2-3,TRBV3-1/TRBV3-2,-,-
CASSDRGTTNSPLHF,TGTGCCAGCAGTGACAGGGGCACCACAAATTCACCCCTCCACTTT,TRBJ1-6,TRBV2,-,-
CSGGQGDNEQFF,TGCAGCGGGGGACAGGGTGACAATGAGCAGTTCTTC,TRBJ2-1,TRBV29-1,-,TRBD1
CSVEESGVNTEAFF,TGCAGCGTTGAAGAGTCAGGGGTCAACACTGAAGCTTTCTTT,TRBJ1-1,TRBV29-1,-,-
CASGRGVEQPQHF,TGTGCCAGCGGGCGGGGGGTAGAACAGCCCCAGCATTTT,TRBJ1-5,TRBV6-5,-,-
CASSSGTGNSYEQYF,TGTGCCAGCAGTTCCGGGACAGGTAATTCCTACGAGCAGTACTTC,TRBJ2-7,TRBV28,-,TRBD1